This entry features one TCR beta chain sequence. The antigen is not known. This sample was taken from a study of chemoradiotherapy in HPV16-positive cancers. Study results and caveats: Candidate HPV-specific clones and E7-related TCR motifs grew in tumor during treatment.

Data came from immunoSEQ multiplex PCR; TCRdb stores just in-frame clones and leaves some out. The sample carries under 85,000 clones, roughly 86% recorded once. The source is a human donor with HPV-associated anogenital cancer. The sample consisted of blood, taken from a patient who underwent chemoradiotherapy.

DNA for the CDR3: TGCGCCAGCAGTGGAGGGGTCGGGGAGCTGTTTTTT. Translated, it gives CASSGGVGELFF. This rearrangement joins TRBV10-2 to TRBJ2-2; D is possibly TRBD1 or TRBD2 (5 bases each). CDR3 size: 12 residues. Germline values: CDR1 WSHSY, CDR2 SAAADI. V was trimmed by 4 bases and J by 7 bases, leaving 7 bases between them.